Sequencing of this T cell receptor (beta chain) was carried out in a study of Graves' ophthalmopathy and Graves' hyperthyroidism. This clonotype showed up many times. Ophthalmopathy was moderately-to-severely active, CAS at least 3, NOSPECS at least 4, lasting under 3 months. Uncontrolled infections, other autoimmune diseases, pregnancy or lactation barred patients from enrollment. Germline values: CDR1 SGHAT, CDR2 FQNNGV. The CDR3 covers 14 residues. V gave up 5 bases and J gave up 7 bases; unmatched junction bases: 7. The study amplified TCR beta CDR3 regions using RNA transcripts. HTBI primers were used in a first-round RT-PCR, which preceded a second-round multiplex PCR. TCRdb itself ran the multiplex PCR reads through MiXCR, one entry per CDR3 protein. The table lists roughly 160,000 distinct CDR3 sequences, more than 30% of them singletons.

The origin of this receptor is a middle-aged woman with Graves' ophthalmopathy. Input material: peripheral blood. The V call is TRBV11-2, the J call TRBJ1-1; 10 bases are a match to TRBD1. The CDR3 is CASSPGQGLDEAFF. In DNA form, the CDR3 reads TGTGCCAGCAGCCCGGGACAGGGGCTTGATGAAGCTTTCTTT.